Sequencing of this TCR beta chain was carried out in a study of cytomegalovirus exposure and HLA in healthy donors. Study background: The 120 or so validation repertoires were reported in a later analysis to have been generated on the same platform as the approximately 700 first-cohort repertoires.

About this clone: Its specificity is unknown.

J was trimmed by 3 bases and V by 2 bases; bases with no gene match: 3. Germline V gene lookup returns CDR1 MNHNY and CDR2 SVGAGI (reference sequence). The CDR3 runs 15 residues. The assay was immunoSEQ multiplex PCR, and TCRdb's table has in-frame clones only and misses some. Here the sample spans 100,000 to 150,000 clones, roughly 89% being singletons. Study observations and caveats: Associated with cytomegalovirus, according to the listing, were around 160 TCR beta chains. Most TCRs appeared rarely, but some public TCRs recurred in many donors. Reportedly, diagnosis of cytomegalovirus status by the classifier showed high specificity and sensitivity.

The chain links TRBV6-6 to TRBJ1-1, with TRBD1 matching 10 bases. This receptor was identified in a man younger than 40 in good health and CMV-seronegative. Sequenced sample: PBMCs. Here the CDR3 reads CASSYIGTGDTEAFF. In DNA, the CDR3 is TGTGCCAGCAGTTACATAGGGACAGGGGACACTGAAGCTTTCTTT.